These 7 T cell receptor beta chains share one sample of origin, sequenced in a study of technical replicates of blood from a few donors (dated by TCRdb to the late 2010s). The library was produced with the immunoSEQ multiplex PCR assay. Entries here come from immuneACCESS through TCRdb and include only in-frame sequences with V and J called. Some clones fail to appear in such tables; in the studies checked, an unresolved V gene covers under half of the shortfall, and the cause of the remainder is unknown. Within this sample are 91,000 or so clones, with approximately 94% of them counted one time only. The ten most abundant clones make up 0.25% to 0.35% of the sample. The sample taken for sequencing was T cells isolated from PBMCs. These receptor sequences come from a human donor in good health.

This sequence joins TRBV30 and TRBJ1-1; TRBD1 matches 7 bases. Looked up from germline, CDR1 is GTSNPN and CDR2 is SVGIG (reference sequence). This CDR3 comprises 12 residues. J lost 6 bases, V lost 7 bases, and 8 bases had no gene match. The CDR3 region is CASCPTGSEAFF. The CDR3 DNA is TGTGCCTCCTGCCCGACAGGGTCTGAAGCTTTCTTT.

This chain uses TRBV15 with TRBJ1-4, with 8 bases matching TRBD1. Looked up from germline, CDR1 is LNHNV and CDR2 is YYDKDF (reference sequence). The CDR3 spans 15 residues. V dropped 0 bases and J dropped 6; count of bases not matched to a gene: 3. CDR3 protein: CATSRDPRGHEKLFF. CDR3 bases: TGTGCCACCAGCAGAGATCCCAGGGGGCATGAAAAACTGTTTTTT.

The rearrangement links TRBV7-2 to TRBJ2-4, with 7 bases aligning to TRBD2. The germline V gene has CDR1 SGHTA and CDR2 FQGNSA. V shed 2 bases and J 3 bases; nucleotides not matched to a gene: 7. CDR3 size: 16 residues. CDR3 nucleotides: TGTGCCAGCAGCTTAATTTTGGGGGGGGGCAAAAACATTCAGTACTTC. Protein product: CASSLILGGGKNIQYF. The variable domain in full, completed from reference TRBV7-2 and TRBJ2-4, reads GAGVSQSPSNKVTEKGKDVELRCDPISGHTALYWYRQSLGQGLEFLIYFQGNSAPDKSGLPSDRFSAERTGGSVSTLTIQRTQQEDSAVYLCASSLILGGGKNIQYFGAGTRLSVL.

The CDR3, as DNA: TGTGCCAGCAGCCCAATCCCCGGGACAGGGGGCCCCTACGAGCAGTACTTC. The encoded protein is CASSPIPGTGGPYEQYF. The rearrangement links TRBV5-4 to TRBJ2-7; 12 bases match TRBD1. The CDR3 has 17 amino acids. J was trimmed by 2 bases and V by 4 bases; bases with no gene match: 10. Per germline, CDR1 SGHNT and CDR2 YYREEE (reference sequence).

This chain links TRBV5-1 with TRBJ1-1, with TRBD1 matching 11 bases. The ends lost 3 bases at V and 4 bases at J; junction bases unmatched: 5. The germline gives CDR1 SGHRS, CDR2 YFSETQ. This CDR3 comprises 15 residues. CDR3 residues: CASSSGQGGITEAFF. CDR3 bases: TGCGCCAGCAGCTCGGGACAGGGGGGTATCACTGAAGCTTTCTTT.

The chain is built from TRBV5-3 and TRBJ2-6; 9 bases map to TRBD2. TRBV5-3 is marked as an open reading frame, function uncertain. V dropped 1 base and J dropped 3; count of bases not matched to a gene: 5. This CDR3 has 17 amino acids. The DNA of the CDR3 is TGTGCCAGAAGCTTGTTGCGGGAGGGCCGTGGGGCCAACGTCCTGACTTTC. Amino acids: CARSLLREGRGANVLTF.

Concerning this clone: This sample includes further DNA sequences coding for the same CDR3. CDR3 loop: CASSRTSGPLGEQYF. The CDR3 DNA follows: TGTGCCAGCAGTCGGACTAGTGGCCCTTTAGGCGAGCAGTACTTC. This chain joins TRBV27 and TRBJ2-7; 7 bases agree with TRBD2. J lost 6 bases, V lost 5 bases, and 13 bases had no gene match. The CDR3 spans 15 residues. The germline gives CDR1 MNHEY, CDR2 SMNVEV (reference sequence).